Listed below are T cell receptor beta chains from one sample, sequenced in a study of T cells after yellow fever vaccination. TCRdb re-called the 5' RACE reads through MiXCR, storing one row per CDR3 protein. Of 500,000 to 650,000 distinct CDR3 sequences listed, around a sixth were seen once; the top ten hold 15% to 20%. The starting material was PBMCs, obtained 5 to 6 days after the first yellow fever vaccination. All receptors come from a young man who received the YFV17D yellow fever vaccine. CDR3s include the opening cysteine and the closing phenylalanine or tryptophan. D genes are given only for firm matches. Size tells how often a clone was seen (once, few, many) or the class of an expanded clone, and some rows leave it out.

abundance | j_gene | v_gene | d_gene | CDR3aa | CDR3nt
few | TRBJ2-5 | TRBV10-3 | . | CAISGSQETQYF | TGTGCCATCTCGGGATCCCAAGAGACCCAGTACTTC
. | TRBJ2-7 | TRBV30 | TRBD1 | CAGDRESGEQYF | TGTGCCGGGGACAGGGAAAGCGGCGAGCAGTACTTC
. | TRBJ1-1 | TRBV6-2/TRBV6-3 | . | CASTSQGMVRDTEAFF | TGTGCCAGCACCTCCCAGGGGATGGTTAGGGACACTGAAGCTTTCTTT
few | TRBJ1-4 | TRBV6-2/TRBV6-3 | TRBD1 | CASRRTGGNEKLFF | TGTGCCAGCAGGCGGACAGGCGGTAATGAAAAACTGTTTTTT
. | TRBJ2-3 | TRBV4-1 | TRBD2 | CASTERGGRTDTQYF | TGCGCCAGCACCGAGCGGGGGGGCCGGACAGATACGCAGTATTTT
. | TRBJ1-1 | TRBV12-3/TRBV12-4 | . | CASSFSRVNTEAFF | TGTGCCAGCAGTTTTAGTAGGGTGAACACTGAAGCTTTCTTT
few | TRBJ2-3 | TRBV7-9 | TRBD1 | CASSLTGVRTDTQYF | TGTGCCAGCAGCTTGACAGGGGTCCGCACAGATACGCAGTATTTT
. | TRBJ2-1 | TRBV11-2 | TRBD2 | CASSPRVSGGAIPRQFF | TGTGCCAGCAGCCCACGGGTTAGCGGGGGGGCCATTCCTCGGCAGTTCTTC
. | TRBJ2-1 | TRBV11-2 | TRBD2 | CASSLEQGGTSAYNEQFF | TGTGCCAGCAGCTTAGAGCAGGGCGGGACTAGCGCCTACAATGAGCAGTTCTTC
. | TRBJ2-1 | TRBV4-3 | . | CASSPQGSGYSYNEQFF | TGCGCCAGCAGCCCCCAGGGGAGTGGATACTCCTACAATGAGCAGTTCTTC
. | TRBJ2-1 | TRBV9 | . | CASSVAPASNEQFF | TGTGCCAGCAGCGTAGCGCCGGCGAGCAATGAGCAGTTCTTC
. | TRBJ2-5 | TRBV9 | . | CASSTGGAQETQYF | TGTGCCAGCAGCACAGGGGGGGCCCAAGAGACCCAGTACTTC
few | TRBJ2-5 | TRBV7-2 | TRBD1 | CASSPRQGLKTQYF | TGTGCCAGCAGCCCGCGACAGGGTCTGAAGACCCAGTACTTC
. | TRBJ1-1 | TRBV29-1 | . | CSVHRQNTEAFF | TGCAGCGTTCACAGACAGAACACTGAAGCTTTCTTT
. | TRBJ2-3 | TRBV7-9 | . | CASSPPVVSDTQYF | TGTGCCAGCAGCCCGCCGGTGGTCTCAGATACGCAGTATTTT